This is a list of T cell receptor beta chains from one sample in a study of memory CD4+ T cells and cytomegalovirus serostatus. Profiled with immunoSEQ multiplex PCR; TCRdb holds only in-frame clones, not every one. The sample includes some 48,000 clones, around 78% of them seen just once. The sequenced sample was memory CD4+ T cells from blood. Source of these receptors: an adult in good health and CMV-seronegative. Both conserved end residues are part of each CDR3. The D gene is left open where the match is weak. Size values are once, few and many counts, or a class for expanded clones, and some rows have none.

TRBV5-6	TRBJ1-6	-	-	CASTLAGHYNSPLHF	TGTGCCAGCACCTTGGCGGGGCACTATAATTCACCCCTCCACTTT
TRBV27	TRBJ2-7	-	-	CASSFARPYDEQYF	TGTGCCAGCAGTTTTGCCAGGCCTTACGACGAGCAGTACTTC
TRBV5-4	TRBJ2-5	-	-	CASSLELVDETQYF	TGTGCCAGCAGCTTGGAACTAGTGGATGAGACCCAGTACTTC
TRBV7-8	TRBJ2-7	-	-	CASSPLQGSPYEQYF	TGTGCCAGCAGCCCACTACAGGGATCGCCCTACGAGCAGTACTTC
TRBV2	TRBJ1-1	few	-	CASARDTRNTEAFF	TGTGCCAGCGCCCGGGACACGAGGAACACTGAAGCTTTCTTT
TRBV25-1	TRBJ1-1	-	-	CASQARGGFTNTEAFF	TGTGCCAGCCAGGCGAGGGGGGGATTTACGAACACTGAAGCTTTCTTT
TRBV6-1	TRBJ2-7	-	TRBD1	CASSPDRGGYEQYF	TGTGCCAGCAGCCCGGACAGGGGTGGGTACGAGCAGTACTTC
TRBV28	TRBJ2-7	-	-	CASSFPPYEQYF	TGTGCCAGCAGTTTCCCTCCCTACGAGCAGTACTTC
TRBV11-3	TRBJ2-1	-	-	CASSVVHNEQFF	TGTGCCAGCAGCGTGGTACACAATGAGCAGTTCTTC
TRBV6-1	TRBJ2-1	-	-	CASSERTNGNEQFF	TGTGCCAGCAGTGAACGGACTAACGGCAATGAGCAGTTCTTC
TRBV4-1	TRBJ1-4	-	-	CASNNGNEKLFF	TGCGCCAGCAACAACGGTAATGAAAAACTGTTTTTT
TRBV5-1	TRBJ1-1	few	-	CASSFKVNTEAFF	TGCGCCAGCAGCTTTAAAGTGAACACTGAAGCTTTCTTT
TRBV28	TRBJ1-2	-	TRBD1	CASSLFPGGGYTF	TGTGCCAGCAGTTTATTTCCAGGGGGCGGCTACACCTTC
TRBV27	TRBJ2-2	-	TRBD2	CASSRPPSGTYTGELFF	TGTGCCAGCAGTCGCCCCCCTAGCGGAACCTACACCGGGGAGCTGTTTTTT
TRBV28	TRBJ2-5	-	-	CASSLMETQYF	TGTGCCAGCAGTTTGATGGAGACCCAGTACTTC
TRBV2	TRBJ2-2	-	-	CASRDGVGTGELFF	TGTGCCAGCAGGGATGGGGTTGGCACCGGGGAGCTGTTTTTT
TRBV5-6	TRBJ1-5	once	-	CASSLAVGQPQHF	TGTGCCAGCAGCTTGGCGGTAGGGCAGCCCCAGCATTTT
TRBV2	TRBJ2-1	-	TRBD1	CASSETGVGRDEQFF	TGTGCCAGCAGTGAGACAGGGGTCGGAAGGGATGAGCAGTTCTTC
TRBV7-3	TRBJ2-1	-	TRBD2	CASSLGLAGGDEQFF	TGTGCCAGCAGCCTAGGACTAGCGGGAGGTGATGAGCAGTTCTTC
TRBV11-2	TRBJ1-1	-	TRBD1	CASSPGQGAAEAFF	TGTGCCAGCAGCCCCGGACAGGGGGCCGCTGAAGCTTTCTTT
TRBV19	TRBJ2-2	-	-	CASSGTFNTGELFF	TGTGCCAGCTCCGGGACATTTAACACCGGGGAGCTGTTTTTT
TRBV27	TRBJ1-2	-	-	CATRKQGNYGYTF	TGTGCCACCAGGAAACAGGGTAACTATGGCTACACCTTC
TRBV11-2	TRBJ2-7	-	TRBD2	CASSQDYVGREQYF	TGTGCCAGCAGCCAGGACTACGTCGGGAGGGAGCAGTACTTC
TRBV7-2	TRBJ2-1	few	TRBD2	CASSPGSSGTNEQFF	TGTGCCAGCAGCCCCGGGTCTAGCGGGACCAATGAGCAGTTCTTC
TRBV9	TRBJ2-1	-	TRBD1	CASSAQGARFNEQFF	TGTGCCAGCAGCGCACAGGGGGCCCGTTTCAATGAGCAGTTCTTC
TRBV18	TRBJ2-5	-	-	CASSPMGESRETQYF	TGTGCCAGCTCACCGATGGGGGAAAGCAGGGAGACCCAGTACTTC
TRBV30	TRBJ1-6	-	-	CAWSSGLRNSPLHF	TGTGCCTGGAGTTCCGGATTGAGGAATTCACCCCTCCACTTT
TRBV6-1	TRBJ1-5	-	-	CASSFRGNQPQHF	TGTGCCAGCAGTTTCAGGGGCAATCAGCCCCAGCATTTT
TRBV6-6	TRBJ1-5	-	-	CASSRGGSNQPQHF	TGTGCCAGCAGCCGAGGGGGATCCAATCAGCCCCAGCATTTT
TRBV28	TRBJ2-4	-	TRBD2	CASSLRLAGGNIQYF	TGTGCCAGCAGTCTTCGACTAGCGGGAGGAAACATTCAGTACTTC
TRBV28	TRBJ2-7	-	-	CASSPPTLGEQYF	TGTGCCAGCAGCCCCCCAACCCTAGGCGAGCAGTACTTC
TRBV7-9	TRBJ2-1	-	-	CASSSRDRYNEQFF	TGTGCCAGCAGCTCTCGGGACCGCTACAATGAGCAGTTCTTC